These 24 T cell receptor beta chains came from one sample sequenced in a study of cytomegalovirus exposure and HLA in healthy donors. A multiplex PCR was run with 60 Vbeta primers and 13 Jbeta primers. Clones were read by immunoSEQ multiplex PCR, and TCRdb kept only the in-frame ones, dropping some. The profile shows about 83,000 clones, just under 75% of them singletons. What was sequenced was PBMCs. Receptors were obtained from a man in his fifties or sixties in good health and CMV-seronegative.

V and J are TRBV29-1 and TRBJ1-2; possibly TRBD1 for D (5 bases). This CDR3 is 12 amino acids long. Trimming shortened V by 6 bases and J by 4 bases, and 12 bases separated the two germline ends. Germline lookup yields CDR1 SQVTM and CDR2 ANQGSEA. The CDR3 is CSVEGLSYGYTF. CDR3 DNA sequence: TGCAGCGTAGAGGGACTCTCCTATGGCTACACCTTC.

This clone was observed a handful of times. The chain links TRBV27 to TRBJ2-6; D remains ambiguous. Germline CDR1 reads MNHEY; CDR2 reads SMNVEV (reference sequence). The ends were cut back, 7 bases at V and 0 bases at J, with 10 bases in the middle. The length of the CDR3 is 15 residues. CDR3 bases: TGTGCCAGCACCTTCGAGGCCTCTGGGGCCAACGTCCTGACTTTC. Amino acid sequence: CASTFEASGANVLTF.

The gene calls are TRBV5-1 and TRBJ1-2; 7 nucleotides agree with TRBD1. Germline-derived CDR1 and CDR2 are SGHRS and YFSETQ. With 5 bases clipped from V and 6 bases from J, the junction kept 7 bases outside the gene matches. This CDR3 contains 13 residues. Here the CDR3 DNA reads TGCGCCAGCAGTGAGACAGGGAATGATGGCTACACCTTC. As protein: CASSETGNDGYTF.

The chain has TRBV6-5 and TRBJ1-1; perhaps TRBD1 as D (5 bases). Trimming removed 5 bases from V and 6 bases from J, with 13 bases in between. CDR1 MNHEY and CDR2 SVGAGI come from the germline V gene. CDR3 length: 13 amino acids. Here the CDR3 reads CASSEGEGAEAFF. CDR3 nucleotides: TGTGCCAGCAGTGAAGGGGAGGGCGCTGAAGCTTTCTTT.

The V gene is TRBV5-3, the J gene TRBJ1-4; 9 bases match TRBD1. TRBV5-3 carries the ORF label, with uncertain function. This CDR3 has 17 residues. V shed 3 bases and J 0 bases; nucleotides not matched to a gene: 6. As DNA, the CDR3 is TGTGCCAGAAGCTGGGACAGGGAGGTTGCAACTAATGAAAAACTGTTTTTT. Its protein is CARSWDREVATNEKLFF.

This clone was seen more than once but under ten times. The V and J genes are TRBV14 and TRBJ1-6; D is unresolved. Trimming left V 0 bases short and J 3 bases short, with 12 bases between. This CDR3 region has 17 residues. Germline lookup yields CDR1 SGHDN and CDR2 FVKESK. Here the CDR3 DNA reads TGTGCCAGCAGCCAAGATAACAGAGCCTACTATAATTCACCCCTCCACTTT. It is translated as CASSQDNRAYYNSPLHF.

On this clone: Other DNA sequences in the sample encode the same CDR3. The J gene is TRBJ1-3, the V gene TRBV29-1; TRBD1 might be the D (6 bases). Per germline, CDR1 SQVTM and CDR2 ANQGSEA. Trimming left V 7 bases short and J 0 bases short, with 10 bases between. The CDR3 covers 13 residues. The CDR3 bases are TGCAGCGCCCAGGGGTTCTCTGGAAACACCATATATTTT. It translates to CSAQGFSGNTIYF.

The J gene is TRBJ1-2, the V gene TRBV5-6; 7 bases agree with TRBD1. Trimming at V came to 3 bases and at J to 8 bases, leaving 10 bases not matched to a gene. Germline loops: CDR1 SGHDT, CDR2 YYEEEE. The CDR3 covers 14 residues. CDR3 region: CASSWAGGLEGYTF. The CDR3 DNA reads TGTGCCAGCAGCTGGGCAGGGGGTCTGGAGGGCTACACCTTC.

The chain couples TRBV4-1 to TRBJ2-7, with TRBD1 matching over 12 bases. Per the germline V gene, CDR1 is MGHRA and CDR2 is YSYEKL. V lost 5 bases to trimming and J lost 5 bases; unmatched junction nucleotides: 10. CDR3 length equals 16 residues. CDR3 nucleotide sequence: TGCGCCAGCAGCGGGGGGGTGGGACAGGGGGCTAACGAGCAGTACTTC. Its protein product is CASSGGVGQGANEQYF.

The sample holds a few counts of this clone. The CDR3, as DNA: TGTGCCAGCAGCGGGGCGGGGGTAGTCTACGAGCAGTACTTC. Translation gives CASSGAGVVYEQYF. The V and J genes are TRBV7-9 and TRBJ2-7; 7 nucleotides align to TRBD2. The CDR3 is 14 residues long. V lost 5 bases to trimming and J lost 3 bases; unmatched junction nucleotides: 7. CDR1 SEHNR and CDR2 FQNEAQ come from the germline V gene (reference sequence).

This clone was recorded only once. The V call is TRBV30, the J call TRBJ2-3; the match to TRBD2 covers 7 bases. V lost 3 bases, J lost 2 bases, and 5 bases stayed unmatched. There are 14 residues in the CDR3. Germline-derived CDR1 and CDR2 are GTSNPN and SVGIG (reference sequence). The CDR3 nucleotides read TGTGCCTGGAGCCCTAGCGGCCCCACAGATACGCAGTATTTT. It translates to CAWSPSGPTDTQYF.

This clone has just one count. The chain combines TRBV5-1 with TRBJ2-5; weak D call: TRBD2 (7 bases). V lost 2 bases to trimming and J lost 4 bases, with 15 bases between them. The CDR3 has 15 amino acids. CDR1 and CDR2 (germline): SGHRS, YFSETQ. This chain's CDR3 is CASSFRGGLGETQYF. The CDR3 nucleotides are TGCGCCAGCAGCTTTCGCGGGGGCTTAGGAGAGACCCAGTACTTC.

V is TRBV2 and J is TRBJ2-4, with 8 bases fitting TRBD2. CDR3 length equals 15 residues. Germline CDR1 is SNHLY and CDR2 is FYNNEI. Trimming at V came to 3 bases and at J to 6 bases, leaving 7 bases not matched to a gene. The CDR3 reads CASSDARGARNIQYF. CDR3 nucleotide sequence: TGTGCCAGCAGTGATGCGCGGGGGGCAAGAAACATTCAGTACTTC.

The gene calls are TRBV19 and TRBJ1-3, with 7 nucleotides matching TRBD1. After removal of 5 bases from V and 3 bases from J, the junction contained 10 bases not matched to a gene. The CDR3 extends over 16 amino acids. Germline V lookup: CDR1 LNHDA, CDR2 SQIVND (reference sequence). CDR3 DNA: TGTGCCAGTAGTCCCTCGAGGGGGCCCTTTGGAAACACCATATATTTT. Translation gives CASSPSRGPFGNTIYF.

This clone was recorded once. CDR3 nucleotides: TGTGCCTGGAGTGTACCGGGGGAGCACACTGAAGCTTTCTTT. Residues: CAWSVPGEHTEAFF. This chain links TRBV30 with TRBJ1-1, with D possibly matching TRBD1 (5 bases). CDR3 length equals 14 residues. V dropped 0 bases and J dropped 3 bases, with 11 bases sitting between them. The germline V gene encodes CDR1 GTSNPN and CDR2 SVGIG (reference sequence).

The chain is built from TRBV7-2 and TRBJ2-2; 7 bases line up with TRBD2. V shed 5 bases and J 2 bases; nucleotides not matched to a gene: 8. CDR1 is SGHTA, CDR2 FQGNSA, per germline. The CDR3 is 16 residues long. The CDR3 nucleotides are TGTGCCAGCAGCCTAAACAGACTAGCTAACACCGGGGAGCTGTTTTTT. Amino acids: CASSLNRLANTGELFF.

The chain recombines TRBV5-4 with TRBJ2-7; D perhaps matches TRBD2 (7 bases). The CDR3 runs 14 residues. Germline loops: CDR1 SGHNT, CDR2 YYREEE (reference sequence). V gave up 2 bases and J gave up 5 bases, with 14 bases separating them. The CDR3 DNA reads TGTGCCAGCAGCTTTGTGGGGGGGCCCAACGAGCAGTACTTC. It codes for CASSFVGGPNEQYF.

The V call is TRBV25-1, the J call TRBJ1-2; D is possibly TRBD1 (5 bases). Germline values: CDR1 MGHDK, CDR2 SYGVNS. V was trimmed by 5 bases and J by 6 bases, leaving 16 bases between them. The CDR3 is made up of 14 amino acids. In nucleotides, the CDR3 is TGTGCCAGCAGTCGACCAGGGAGGGCGAATGGCTACACCTTC. Translation: CASSRPGRANGYTF.

The V gene is TRBV5-6, the J gene TRBJ1-1; no clear D gene. From germline, CDR1 is SGHDT and CDR2 YYEEEE. V was trimmed by 1 base and J by 1 base, leaving 8 bases between them. The CDR3 has 14 residues. CDR3 DNA sequence: TGTGCCAGCAGCTTGTTGGCGGCGAACACTGAAGCTTTCTTT. Translating gives CASSLLAANTEAFF.

This chain joins TRBV5-4 and TRBJ1-6; TRBD1 matches at 9 bases. CDR3 length equals 15 residues. Germline trimming cut 1 base from V and 9 bases from J; bases unmatched to any gene: 5. The germline V gene has CDR1 SGHNT and CDR2 YYREEE (reference sequence). In DNA, the CDR3 is TGTGCCAGCAGCTTGACCCGGGACAGGGCTTCACCCCTCCACTTT. Protein: CASSLTRDRASPLHF.

CDR3 region: CASSYSPGNYGYTF. The CDR3 DNA follows: TGTGCCAGCAGTTACTCCCCAGGGAACTATGGCTACACCTTC. The chain employs TRBV6-6 and TRBJ1-2; D may be TRBD1 (5 bases). The CDR3 has 14 amino acids. Germline CDR1 and CDR2: MNHNY and SVGAGI (reference sequence). Deletions cut 0 bases from V and 2 bases from J, with 7 bases between.

This clone was seen a few times. The chain couples TRBV6-1 to TRBJ1-2; 7 bases match TRBD1. This CDR3 region has 17 residues. The V segment lost 1 base and the J segment 0 bases; nucleotides outside the gene matches: 8. Germline values: CDR1 MNHNS, CDR2 SASEGT. This CDR3 reads CASSEVGRQGANYGYTF. The CDR3, as DNA: TGTGCCAGCAGTGAAGTAGGCCGACAGGGAGCTAACTATGGCTACACCTTC.

This chain uses TRBV5-6 with TRBJ2-5; 10 bases are shared with TRBD1. Germline CDR1 reads SGHDT; CDR2 reads YYEEEE. The CDR3 is 16 residues long. Trimming at V came to 4 bases and at J to 3 bases, leaving 9 bases not matched to a gene. In nucleotides, the CDR3 is TGTGCCAGCAGCGCCAGACAGGGGGCGAGTGAAGAGACCCAGTACTTC. The encoded protein is CASSARQGASEETQYF.

This chain links TRBV7-2 with TRBJ2-2; no clear D gene. This CDR3 is 14 amino acids long. Germline V CDR1 and CDR2: SGHTA, FQGNSA. With 2 bases removed from V and 6 bases from J, the gap between germline ends came to 10 bases. The CDR3 here is CASSLMVASGELFF. The CDR3 DNA follows: TGTGCCAGCAGCTTAATGGTTGCGTCCGGGGAGCTGTTTTTT.